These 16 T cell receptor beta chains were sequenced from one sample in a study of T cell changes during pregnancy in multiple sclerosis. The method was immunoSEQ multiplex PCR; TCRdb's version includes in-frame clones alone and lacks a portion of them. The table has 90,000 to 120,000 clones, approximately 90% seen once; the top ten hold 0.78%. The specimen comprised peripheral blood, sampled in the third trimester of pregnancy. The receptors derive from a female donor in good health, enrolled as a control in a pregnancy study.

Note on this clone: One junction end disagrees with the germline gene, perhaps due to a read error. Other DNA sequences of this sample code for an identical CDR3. CDR3 in amino acids: CASRLDGQPNTEAFF. CDR3 coding DNA: TGCGCCAGCAGATTGGATGGACAGCCTAACACTGAAGCTTTCTTT. The chain joins TRBV5-1 to TRBJ1-1; D may be TRBD1 (6 bases). The V gene's germline CDR1 is SGHRS and CDR2 YFSETQ. CDR3 size: 15 residues.

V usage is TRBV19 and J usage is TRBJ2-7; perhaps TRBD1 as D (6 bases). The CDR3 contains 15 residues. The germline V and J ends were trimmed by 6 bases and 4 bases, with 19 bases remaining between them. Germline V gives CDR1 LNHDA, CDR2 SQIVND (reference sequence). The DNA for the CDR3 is TGTGCCAGTAGCCCGACCCGGGACACCTTGTACGAGCAGTACTTC. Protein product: CASSPTRDTLYEQYF.

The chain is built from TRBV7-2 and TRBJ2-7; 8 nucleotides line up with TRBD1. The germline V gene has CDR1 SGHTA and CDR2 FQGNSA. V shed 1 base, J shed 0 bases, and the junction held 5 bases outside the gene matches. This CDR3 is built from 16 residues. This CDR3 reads CASSLGGQGLSYEQYF. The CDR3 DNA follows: TGTGCCAGCAGCTTAGGCGGACAGGGACTCTCCTACGAGCAGTACTTC. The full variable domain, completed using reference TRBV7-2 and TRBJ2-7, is GAGVSQSPSNKVTEKGKDVELRCDPISGHTALYWYRQSLGQGLEFLIYFQGNSAPDKSGLPSDRFSAERTGGSVSTLTIQRTQQEDSAVYLCASSLGGQGLSYEQYFGPGTRLTVT.

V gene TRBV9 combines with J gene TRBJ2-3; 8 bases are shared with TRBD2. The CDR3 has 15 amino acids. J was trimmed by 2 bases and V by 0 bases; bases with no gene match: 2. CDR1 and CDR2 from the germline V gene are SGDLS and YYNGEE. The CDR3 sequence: CASSVAGGNTDTQYF. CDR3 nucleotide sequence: TGTGCCAGCAGCGTAGCGGGGGGGAACACAGATACGCAGTATTTT.

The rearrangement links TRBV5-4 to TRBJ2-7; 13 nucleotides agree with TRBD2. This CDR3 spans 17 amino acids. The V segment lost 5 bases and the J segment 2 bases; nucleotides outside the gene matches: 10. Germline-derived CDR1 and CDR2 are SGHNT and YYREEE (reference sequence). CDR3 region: CASSSPPGTSGAYEQYF. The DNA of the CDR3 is TGTGCCAGCAGTTCTCCGCCCGGGACTAGCGGGGCCTACGAGCAGTACTTC.

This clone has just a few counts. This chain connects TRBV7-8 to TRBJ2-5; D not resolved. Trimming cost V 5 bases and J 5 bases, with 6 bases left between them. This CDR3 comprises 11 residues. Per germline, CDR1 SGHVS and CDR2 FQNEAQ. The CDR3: CASSQSETQYF. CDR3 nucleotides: TGTGCCAGCAGCCAAAGCGAGACCCAGTACTTC.

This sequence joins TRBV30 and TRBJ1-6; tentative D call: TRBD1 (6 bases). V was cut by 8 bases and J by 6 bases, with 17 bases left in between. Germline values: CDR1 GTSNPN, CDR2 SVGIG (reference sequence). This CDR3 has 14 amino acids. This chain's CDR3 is CAGERGISNSPLHF. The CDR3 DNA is TGTGCCGGGGAAAGGGGGATCAGTAATTCACCCCTCCACTTT.

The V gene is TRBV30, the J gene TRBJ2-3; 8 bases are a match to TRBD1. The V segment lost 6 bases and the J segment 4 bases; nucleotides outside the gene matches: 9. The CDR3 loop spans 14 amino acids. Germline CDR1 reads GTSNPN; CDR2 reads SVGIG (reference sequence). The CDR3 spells CACVDRVVSDTQYF. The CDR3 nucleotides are TGTGCCTGCGTGGACAGGGTTGTATCAGATACGCAGTATTTT.

This CDR3 is CASSRKGDSGNTIYF. In nucleotides, the CDR3 is TGTGCCAGCAGCCGAAAAGGGGACTCTGGAAACACCATATATTTT. V gene TRBV4-2 combines with J gene TRBJ1-3; D is perhaps TRBD1 (5 bases). Germline V lookup: CDR1 LGHNA, CDR2 YNFKEQ. Trimming cost V 4 bases and J 0 bases, with 10 bases left between them. This CDR3 is built from 15 residues.

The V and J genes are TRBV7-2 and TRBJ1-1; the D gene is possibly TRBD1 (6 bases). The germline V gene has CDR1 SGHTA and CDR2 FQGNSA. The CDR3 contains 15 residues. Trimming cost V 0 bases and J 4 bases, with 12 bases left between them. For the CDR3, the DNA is TGTGCCAGCAGCTTAGCGGGGGGGCCGACCACTGAAGCTTTCTTT. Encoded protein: CASSLAGGPTTEAFF.

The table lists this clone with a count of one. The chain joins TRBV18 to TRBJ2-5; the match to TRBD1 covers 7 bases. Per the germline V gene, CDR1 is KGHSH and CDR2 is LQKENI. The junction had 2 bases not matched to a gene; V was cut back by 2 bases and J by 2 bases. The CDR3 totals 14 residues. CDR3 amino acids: CASSPSGQQETQYF. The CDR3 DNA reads TGTGCCAGCTCACCATCGGGACAGCAAGAGACCCAGTACTTC.

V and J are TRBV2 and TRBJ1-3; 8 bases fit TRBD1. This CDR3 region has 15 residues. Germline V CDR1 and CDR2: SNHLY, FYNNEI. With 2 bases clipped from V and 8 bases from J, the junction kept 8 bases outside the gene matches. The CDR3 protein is CASSEQGARLDTIYF. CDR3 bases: TGTGCCAGCAGTGAACAGGGGGCGCGTCTTGACACCATATATTTT.

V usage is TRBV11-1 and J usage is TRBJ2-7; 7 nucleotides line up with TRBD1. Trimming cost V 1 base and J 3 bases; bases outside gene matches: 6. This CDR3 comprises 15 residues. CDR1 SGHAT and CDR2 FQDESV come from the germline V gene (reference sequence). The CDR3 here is CASSLDRGPLYEQYF. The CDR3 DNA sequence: TGTGCCAGCAGCTTAGACAGGGGCCCACTCTACGAGCAGTACTTC. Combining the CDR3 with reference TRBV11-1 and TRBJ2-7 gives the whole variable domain EAEVAQSPRYKITEKSQAVAFWCDPISGHATLYWYRQILGQGPELLVQFQDESVVDDSQLPKDRFSAERLKGVDSTLKIQPAELGDSAMYLCASSLDRGPLYEQYFGPGTRLTVT.

The CDR3 region is CATSREGRSTDTQYF. The CDR3 nucleotides are TGTGCCACCAGCAGAGAGGGGCGAAGCACAGATACGCAGTATTTT. This rearrangement joins TRBV15 to TRBJ2-3; TRBD1 is a possible D gene (5 bases). Looked up from germline, CDR1 is LNHNV and CDR2 is YYDKDF (reference sequence). Trimming cost V 0 bases and J 0 bases, with 7 bases left between them. This CDR3 is built from 15 residues.

CDR3 nucleotide sequence: TGTGCCAGTAGTATGACAGGGGTTTTGGGGCAGTTCTTC. It yields the protein CASSMTGVLGQFF. V gene TRBV19 combines with J gene TRBJ2-1; 8 bases map to TRBD1. There are 13 residues in the CDR3. Germline trimming cut 3 bases from V and 12 bases from J; bases unmatched to any gene: 7. CDR1 is LNHDA and CDR2 is SQIVND in the germline V gene (reference sequence).

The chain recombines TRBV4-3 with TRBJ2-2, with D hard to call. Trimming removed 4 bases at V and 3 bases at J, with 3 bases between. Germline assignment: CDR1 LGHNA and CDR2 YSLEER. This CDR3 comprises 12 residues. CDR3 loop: CASSPDTGELFF. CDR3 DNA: TGCGCCAGCAGCCCCGACACCGGGGAGCTGTTTTTT.